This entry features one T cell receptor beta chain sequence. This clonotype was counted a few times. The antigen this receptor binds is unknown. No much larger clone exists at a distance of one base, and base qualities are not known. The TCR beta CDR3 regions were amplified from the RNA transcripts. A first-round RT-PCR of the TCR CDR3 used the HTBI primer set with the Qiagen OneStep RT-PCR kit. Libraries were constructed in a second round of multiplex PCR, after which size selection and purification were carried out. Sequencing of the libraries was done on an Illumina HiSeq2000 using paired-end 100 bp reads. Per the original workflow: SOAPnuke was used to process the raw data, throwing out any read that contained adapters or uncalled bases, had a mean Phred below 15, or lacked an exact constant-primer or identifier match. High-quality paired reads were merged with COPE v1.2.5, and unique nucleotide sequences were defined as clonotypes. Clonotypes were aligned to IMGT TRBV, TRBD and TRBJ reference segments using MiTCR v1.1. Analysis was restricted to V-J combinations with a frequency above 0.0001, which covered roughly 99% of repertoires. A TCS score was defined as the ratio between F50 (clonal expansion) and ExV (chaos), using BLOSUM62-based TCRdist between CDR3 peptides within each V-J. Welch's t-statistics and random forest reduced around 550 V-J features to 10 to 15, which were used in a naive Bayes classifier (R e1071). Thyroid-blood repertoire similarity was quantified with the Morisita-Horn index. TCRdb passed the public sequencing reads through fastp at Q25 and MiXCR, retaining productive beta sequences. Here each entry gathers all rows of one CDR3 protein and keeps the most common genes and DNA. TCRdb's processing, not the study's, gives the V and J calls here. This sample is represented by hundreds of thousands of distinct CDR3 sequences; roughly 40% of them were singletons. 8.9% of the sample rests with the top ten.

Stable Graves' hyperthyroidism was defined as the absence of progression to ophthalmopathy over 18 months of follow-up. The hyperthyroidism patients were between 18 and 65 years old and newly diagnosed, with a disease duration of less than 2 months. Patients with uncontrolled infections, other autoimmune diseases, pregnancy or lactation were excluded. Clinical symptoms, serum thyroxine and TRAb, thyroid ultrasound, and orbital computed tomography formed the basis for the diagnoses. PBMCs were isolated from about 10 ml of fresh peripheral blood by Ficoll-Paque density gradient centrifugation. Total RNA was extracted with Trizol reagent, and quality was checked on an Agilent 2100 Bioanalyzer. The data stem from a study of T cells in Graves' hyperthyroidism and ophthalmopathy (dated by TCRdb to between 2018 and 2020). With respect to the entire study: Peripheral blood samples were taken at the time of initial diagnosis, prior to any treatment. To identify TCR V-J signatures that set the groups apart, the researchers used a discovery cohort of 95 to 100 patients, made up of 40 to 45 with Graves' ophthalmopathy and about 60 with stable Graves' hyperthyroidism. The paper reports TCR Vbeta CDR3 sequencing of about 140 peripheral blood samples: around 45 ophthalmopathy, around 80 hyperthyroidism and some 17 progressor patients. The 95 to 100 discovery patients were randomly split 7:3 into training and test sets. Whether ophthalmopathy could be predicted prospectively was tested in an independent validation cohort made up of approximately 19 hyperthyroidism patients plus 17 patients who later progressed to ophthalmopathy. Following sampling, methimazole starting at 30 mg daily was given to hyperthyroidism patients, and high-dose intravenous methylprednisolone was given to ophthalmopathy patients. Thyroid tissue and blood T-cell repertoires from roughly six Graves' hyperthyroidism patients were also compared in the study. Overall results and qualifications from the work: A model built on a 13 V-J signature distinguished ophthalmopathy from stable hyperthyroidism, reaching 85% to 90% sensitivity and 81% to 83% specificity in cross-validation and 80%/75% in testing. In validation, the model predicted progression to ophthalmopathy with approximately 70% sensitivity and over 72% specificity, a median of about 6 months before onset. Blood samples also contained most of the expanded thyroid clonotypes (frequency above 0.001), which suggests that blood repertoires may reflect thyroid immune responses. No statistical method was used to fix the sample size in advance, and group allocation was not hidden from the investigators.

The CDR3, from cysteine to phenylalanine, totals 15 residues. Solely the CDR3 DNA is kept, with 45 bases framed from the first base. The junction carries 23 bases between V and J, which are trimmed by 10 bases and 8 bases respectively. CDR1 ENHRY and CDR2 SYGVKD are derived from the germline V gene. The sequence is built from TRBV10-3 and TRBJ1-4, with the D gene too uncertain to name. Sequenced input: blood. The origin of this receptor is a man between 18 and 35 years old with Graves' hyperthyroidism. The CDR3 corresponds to CASIDRSRLEEKLFF. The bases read TGTGCCAGCATTGACCGGAGTCGGTTAGAAGAAAAACTGTTTTTT.